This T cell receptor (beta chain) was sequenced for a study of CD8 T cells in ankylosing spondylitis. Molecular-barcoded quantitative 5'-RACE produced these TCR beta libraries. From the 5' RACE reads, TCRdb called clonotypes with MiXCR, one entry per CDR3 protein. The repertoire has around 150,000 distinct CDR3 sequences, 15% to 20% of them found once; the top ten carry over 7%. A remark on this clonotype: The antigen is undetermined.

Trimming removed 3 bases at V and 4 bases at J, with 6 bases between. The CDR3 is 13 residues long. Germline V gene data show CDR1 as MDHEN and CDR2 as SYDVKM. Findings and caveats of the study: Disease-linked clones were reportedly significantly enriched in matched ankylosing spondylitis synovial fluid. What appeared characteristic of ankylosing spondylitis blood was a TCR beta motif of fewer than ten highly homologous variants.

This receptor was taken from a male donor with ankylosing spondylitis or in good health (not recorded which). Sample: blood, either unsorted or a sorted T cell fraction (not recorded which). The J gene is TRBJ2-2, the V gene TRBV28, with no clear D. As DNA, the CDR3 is TGTGCCAGCAGTTTTTGGGTCACCGGGGAGCTGTTTTTT. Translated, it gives CASSFWVTGELFF.